Shown below are 3 T cell receptor beta chains from a single sample sequenced in a study of PD-L1 blockade in urothelial cancer. Clones were sequenced by immunoSEQ multiplex PCR, and TCRdb holds only the in-frame ones, with some missing. The profile shows 33,000 or so clones, approximately 80% of them singletons. This specimen was PBMCs, taken around atezolizumab (anti-PD-L1) treatment. The source of these receptors is a man between 65 and 80 years old with urothelial cancer.

This chain connects TRBV14 to TRBJ1-2; D remains ambiguous. This CDR3 has 11 amino acids. Germline V CDR1 and CDR2: SGHDN, FVKESK. Trimming pared 8 bases from V and 7 bases from J, leaving 11 bases between. The CDR3: CASGQASGYTF. CDR3 nucleotides: TGTGCCAGCGGGCAAGCCTCTGGCTACACCTTC.

The table lists this clone with a count of one. The chain links TRBV9 to TRBJ1-2; the match to TRBD1 covers 7 bases. CDR1 is SGDLS and CDR2 is YYNGEE in the germline V gene. This CDR3 comprises 15 residues. Trimming cost V 4 bases and J 4 bases; bases outside gene matches: 10. CDR3 loop: CASSLGDRPTYGYTF. DNA for the CDR3: TGTGCCAGCAGCTTAGGGGACAGACCTACCTATGGCTACACCTTC. Full variable domain (missing parts from reference TRBV9 and TRBJ1-2): DSGVTQTPKHLITATGQRVTLRCSPRSGDLSVYWYQQSLDQGLQFLIQYYNGEERAKGNILERFSAQQFPDLHSELNLSSLELGDSALYFCASSLGDRPTYGYTFGSGTRLTVV.

The chain links TRBV30 to TRBJ2-7; 14 nucleotides agree with TRBD2. The germline CDR1 and CDR2 sequences are GTSNPN and SVGIG (reference sequence). The CDR3 sequence is 14 residues long. Germline trimming cut 4 bases from V and 4 bases from J; bases unmatched to any gene: 3. The CDR3 DNA follows: TGTGCCTGGACCCGGACTAGCGGGGGGTACGAGCAGTACTTC. Protein: CAWTRTSGGYEQYF.